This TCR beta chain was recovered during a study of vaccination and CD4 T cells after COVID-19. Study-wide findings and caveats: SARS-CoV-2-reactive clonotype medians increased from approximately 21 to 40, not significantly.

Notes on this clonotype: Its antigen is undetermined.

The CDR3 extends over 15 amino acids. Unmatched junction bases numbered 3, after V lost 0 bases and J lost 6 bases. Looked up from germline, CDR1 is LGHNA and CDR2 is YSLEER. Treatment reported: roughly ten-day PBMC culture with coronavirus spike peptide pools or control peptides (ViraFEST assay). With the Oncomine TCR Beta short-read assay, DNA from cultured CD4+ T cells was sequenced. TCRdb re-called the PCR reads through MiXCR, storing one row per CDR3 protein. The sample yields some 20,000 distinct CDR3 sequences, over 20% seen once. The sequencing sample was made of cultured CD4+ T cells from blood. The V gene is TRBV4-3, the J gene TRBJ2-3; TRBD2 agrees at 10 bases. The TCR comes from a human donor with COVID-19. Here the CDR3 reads CASSQEAGGLDTQYF. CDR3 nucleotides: TGCGCCAGCAGCCAAGAAGCGGGGGGGCTGGATACGCAGTATTTT.